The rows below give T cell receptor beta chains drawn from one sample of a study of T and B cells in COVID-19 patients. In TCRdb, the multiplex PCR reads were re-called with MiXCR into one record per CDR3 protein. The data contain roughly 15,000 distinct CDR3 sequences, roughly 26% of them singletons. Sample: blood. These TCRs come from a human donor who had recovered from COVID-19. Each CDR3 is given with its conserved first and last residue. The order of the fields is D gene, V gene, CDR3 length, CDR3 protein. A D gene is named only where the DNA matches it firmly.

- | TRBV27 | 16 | CASSLFLGRGNTEAFF
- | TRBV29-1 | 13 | CSVEVGGGNTIYF
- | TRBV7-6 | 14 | CASSRGTVNTEAFF
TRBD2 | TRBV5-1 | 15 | CASSLHGGSTDTQYF
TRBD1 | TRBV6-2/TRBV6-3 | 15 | CSSAQDRAINQPQHF
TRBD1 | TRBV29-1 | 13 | CSVERDREDEQYF
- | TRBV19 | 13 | CASSKGTYNEQFF
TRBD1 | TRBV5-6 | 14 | CASSSTGVNTEAFF
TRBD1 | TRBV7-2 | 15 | CASSLRGTGVYEQYF
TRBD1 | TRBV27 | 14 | CASSPGQGEQPQHF